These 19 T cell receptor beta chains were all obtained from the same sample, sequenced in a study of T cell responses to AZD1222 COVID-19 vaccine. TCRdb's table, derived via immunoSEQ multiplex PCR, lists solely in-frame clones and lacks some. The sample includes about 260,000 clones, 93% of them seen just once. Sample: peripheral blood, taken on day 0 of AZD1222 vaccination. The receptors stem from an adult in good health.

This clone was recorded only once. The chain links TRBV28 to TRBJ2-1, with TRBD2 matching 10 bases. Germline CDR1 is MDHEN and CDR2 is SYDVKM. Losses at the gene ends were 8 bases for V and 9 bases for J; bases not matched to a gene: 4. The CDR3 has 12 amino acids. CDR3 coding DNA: TGTGCCAGCGTTAGCGGGAGGCCTGAGCAGTTCTTC. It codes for CASVSGRPEQFF.

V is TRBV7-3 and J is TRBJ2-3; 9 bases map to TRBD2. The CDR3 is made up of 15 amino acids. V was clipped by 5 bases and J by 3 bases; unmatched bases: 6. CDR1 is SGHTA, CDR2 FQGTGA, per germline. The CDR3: CASSLGGLATDTQYF. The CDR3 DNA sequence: TGTGCCAGCAGCCTGGGTGGACTAGCGACAGATACGCAGTATTTT.

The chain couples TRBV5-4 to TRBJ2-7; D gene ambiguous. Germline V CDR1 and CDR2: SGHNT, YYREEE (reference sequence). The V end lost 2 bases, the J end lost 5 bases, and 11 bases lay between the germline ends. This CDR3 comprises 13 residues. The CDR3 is CASSFLDQDEQYF. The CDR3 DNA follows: TGTGCCAGCAGCTTTCTCGATCAGGACGAGCAGTACTTC.

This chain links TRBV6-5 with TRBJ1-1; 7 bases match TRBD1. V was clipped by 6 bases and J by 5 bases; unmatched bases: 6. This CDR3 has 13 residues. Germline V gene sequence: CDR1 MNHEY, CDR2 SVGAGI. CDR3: CASSAGTETEAFF. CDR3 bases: TGTGCCAGCAGCGCCGGGACAGAGACTGAAGCTTTCTTT.

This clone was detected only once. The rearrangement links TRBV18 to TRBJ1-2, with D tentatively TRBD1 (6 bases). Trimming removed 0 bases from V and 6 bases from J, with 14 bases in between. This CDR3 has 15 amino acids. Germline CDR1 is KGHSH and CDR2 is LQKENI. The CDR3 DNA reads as TGTGCCAGCTCACCACCCAACACAGGGTGGAATGGCTACACCTTC. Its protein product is CASSPPNTGWNGYTF.

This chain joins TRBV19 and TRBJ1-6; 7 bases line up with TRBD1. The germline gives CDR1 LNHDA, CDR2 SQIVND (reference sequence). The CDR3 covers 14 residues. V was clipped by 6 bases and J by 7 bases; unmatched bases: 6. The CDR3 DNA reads TGTGCCAGTAGCCCACAGGGGCAGAATTCACCCCTCCACTTT. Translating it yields CASSPQGQNSPLHF.

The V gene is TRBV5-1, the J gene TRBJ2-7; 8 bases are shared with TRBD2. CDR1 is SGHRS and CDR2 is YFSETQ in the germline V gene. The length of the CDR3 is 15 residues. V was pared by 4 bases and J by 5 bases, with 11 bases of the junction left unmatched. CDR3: CASSLGGGASDEQYF. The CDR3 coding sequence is TGCGCCAGCAGCCTCGGGGGGGGCGCGTCGGACGAGCAGTACTTC.

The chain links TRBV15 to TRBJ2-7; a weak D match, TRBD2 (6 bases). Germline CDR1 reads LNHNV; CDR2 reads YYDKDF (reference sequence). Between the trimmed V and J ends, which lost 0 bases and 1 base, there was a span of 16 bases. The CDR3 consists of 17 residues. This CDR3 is CATSRDYADYESYEQYF. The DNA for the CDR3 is TGTGCCACCAGCAGAGATTATGCGGACTATGAATCCTACGAGCAGTACTTC.

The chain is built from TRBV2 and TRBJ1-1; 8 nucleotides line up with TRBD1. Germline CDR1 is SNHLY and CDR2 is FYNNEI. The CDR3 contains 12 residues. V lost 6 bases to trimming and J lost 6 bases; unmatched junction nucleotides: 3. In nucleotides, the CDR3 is TGTGCCAGCAGCCGGACAGGGCCTGAAGCTTTCTTT. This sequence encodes CASSRTGPEAFF.

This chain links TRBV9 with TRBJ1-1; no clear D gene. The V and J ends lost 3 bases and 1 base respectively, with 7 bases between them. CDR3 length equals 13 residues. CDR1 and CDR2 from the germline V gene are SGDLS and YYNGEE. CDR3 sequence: CASSEEWNTEAFF. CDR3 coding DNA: TGTGCCAGCAGCGAGGAGTGGAACACTGAAGCTTTCTTT.

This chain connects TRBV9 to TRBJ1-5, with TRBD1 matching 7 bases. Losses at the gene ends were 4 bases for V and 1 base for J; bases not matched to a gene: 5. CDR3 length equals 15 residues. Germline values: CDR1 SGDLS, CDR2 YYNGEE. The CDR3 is CASSQGGGSNQPQHF. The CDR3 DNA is TGTGCCAGCAGCCAGGGGGGTGGGAGCAATCAGCCCCAGCATTTT.

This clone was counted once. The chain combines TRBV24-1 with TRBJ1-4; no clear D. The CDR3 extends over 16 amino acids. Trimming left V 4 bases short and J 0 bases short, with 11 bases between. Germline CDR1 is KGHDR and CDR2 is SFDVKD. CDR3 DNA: TGTGCCACCAGTGACTCTACACCTGCAACTAATGAAAAACTGTTTTTT. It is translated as CATSDSTPATNEKLFF.

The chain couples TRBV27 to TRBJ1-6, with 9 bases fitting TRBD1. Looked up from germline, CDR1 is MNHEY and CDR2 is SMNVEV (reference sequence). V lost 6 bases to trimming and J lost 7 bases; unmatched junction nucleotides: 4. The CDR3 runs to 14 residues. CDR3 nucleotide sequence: TGTGCCAGCAGGGGACAGGGCTGGAATTCACCCCTCCACTTT. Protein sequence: CASRGQGWNSPLHF.

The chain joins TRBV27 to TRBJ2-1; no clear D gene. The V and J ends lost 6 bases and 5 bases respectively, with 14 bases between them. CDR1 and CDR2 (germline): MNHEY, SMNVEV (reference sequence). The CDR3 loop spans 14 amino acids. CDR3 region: CASRPGGVNNEQFF. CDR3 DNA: TGTGCCAGCAGACCCGGTGGGGTCAACAATGAGCAGTTCTTC.

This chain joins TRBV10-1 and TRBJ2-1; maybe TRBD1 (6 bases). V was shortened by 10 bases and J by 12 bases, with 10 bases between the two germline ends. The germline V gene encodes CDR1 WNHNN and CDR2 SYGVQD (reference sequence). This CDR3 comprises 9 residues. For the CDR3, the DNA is TGCGCCACCGTAGGGGGGCAGTTCTTC. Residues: CATVGGQFF.

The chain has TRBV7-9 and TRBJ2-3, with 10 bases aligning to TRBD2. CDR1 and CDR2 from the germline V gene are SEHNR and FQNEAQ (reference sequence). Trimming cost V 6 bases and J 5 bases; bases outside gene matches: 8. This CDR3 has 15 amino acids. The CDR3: CASSQAAGGEDTQYF. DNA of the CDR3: TGTGCCAGCAGTCAGGCAGCGGGAGGGGAAGATACGCAGTATTTT. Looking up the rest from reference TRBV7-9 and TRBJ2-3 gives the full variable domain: DTGVSQNPRHKITKRGQNVTFRCDPISEHNRLYWYRQTLGQGPEFLTYFQNEAQLEKSRLLSDRFSAERPKGSFSTLEIQRTEQGDSAMYLCASSQAAGGEDTQYFGPGTRLTVL.

The CDR3 here is CASSEEVGVHYGYTF. The CDR3 DNA is TGTGCCAGCAGTGAAGAGGTGGGCGTCCACTATGGCTACACCTTC. The chain recombines TRBV6-1 with TRBJ1-2; D uncertain. Germline assignment: CDR1 MNHNS and CDR2 SASEGT. The CDR3 runs 15 residues. V lost 1 base and J lost 3, with 12 bases in between.

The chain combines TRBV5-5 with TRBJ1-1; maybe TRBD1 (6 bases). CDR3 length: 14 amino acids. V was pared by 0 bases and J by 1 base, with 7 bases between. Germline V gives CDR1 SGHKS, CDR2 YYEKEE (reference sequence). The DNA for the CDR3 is TGTGCCAGCAGCTTGGGGACAGCGAACACTGAAGCTTTCTTT. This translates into CASSLGTANTEAFF.

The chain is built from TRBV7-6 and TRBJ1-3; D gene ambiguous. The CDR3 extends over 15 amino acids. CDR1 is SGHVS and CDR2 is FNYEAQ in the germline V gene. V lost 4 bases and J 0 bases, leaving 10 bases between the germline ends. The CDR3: CASSSPRSSGNTIYF. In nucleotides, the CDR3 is TGTGCCAGCAGCTCCCCCCGCAGCTCTGGAAACACCATATATTTT.